This T cell receptor (beta chain) was recorded in a study of cytomegalovirus exposure and HLA in healthy donors. Findings and limits, study-wide: In an earlier analysis, most TCR beta V segments were productive about 87% or about 30% of the time.

With 0 bases removed from V and 2 bases from J, the gap between germline ends came to 15 bases. This CDR3 spans 17 amino acids. Germline CDR1 SGHVS, CDR2 FNYEAQ. The PCR ran on 60 Vbeta and 13 Jbeta primers. Sequenced by immunoSEQ multiplex PCR; TCRdb stores in-frame clones only, minus some. In the table there are about 150,000 clones, 65% to 85% of which are singletons. As to this clone: The antigen remains unidentified.

The sequenced material came from PBMCs. The chain joins TRBV7-6 to TRBJ2-3; tentative D call: TRBD1 (6 bases). This clonotype was obtained from a male donor in good health and CMV-seronegative. The CDR3 here is CASSLAPPDSLTDTQYF. Here the CDR3 DNA reads TGTGCCAGCAGCTTAGCCCCCCCGGACAGTCTCACAGATACGCAGTATTTT.